The source of this T cell receptor (beta chain) is a study of T cells in Graves' hyperthyroidism and ophthalmopathy (dated by TCRdb to between 2017 and 2020). About the study as a whole: To identify TCR V-J signatures that set the groups apart, the researchers used a discovery cohort of 100 patients, made up of 40 to 45 with Graves' ophthalmopathy and some 56 with stable Graves' hyperthyroidism. Whether ophthalmopathy could be predicted prospectively was tested in an independent validation cohort made up of approximately 19 hyperthyroidism patients plus 17 patients who later progressed to ophthalmopathy. For training and testing, the 100 or so patients in the discovery cohort were randomly divided in a 7:3 ratio. Thyroid tissue and blood T-cell repertoires from more than five Graves' hyperthyroidism patients were also compared in the study. After sampling, hyperthyroidism patients received methimazole starting at 30 mg daily, and ophthalmopathy patients received high-dose intravenous methylprednisolone. TCR Vbeta CDR3 sequencing of 135 peripheral blood samples (over 40 ophthalmopathy, around 80 hyperthyroidism and approximately 17 progressor patients) is reported in the paper.

The TCR beta CDR3 regions were amplified from the RNA transcripts. For the first round of RT-PCR on the TCR CDR3, the HTBI primer set was used together with the Qiagen OneStep RT-PCR kit. A second multiplex PCR round built the libraries, followed by size selection and purification. The libraries were sequenced on an Illumina HiSeq2000 using paired-end 100 bp reads. Turning to the authors' computational methods: SOAPnuke was used to process the raw data, removing reads that contained adapters or uncalled bases, had a mean Phred below 15, or lacked an exact match to the constant primer or identifier. High-quality paired reads were merged using COPE v1.2.5, and each unique nucleotide sequence was defined as a clonotype. MiTCR v1.1 was used to align clonotypes to the IMGT TRBV, TRBD and TRBJ reference segments. Only V-J combinations with frequency above 0.0001, covering 99% to 99.2% of repertoires, were analysed. A TCS score was defined as the ratio between F50 (clonal expansion) and ExV (chaos), using BLOSUM62-based TCRdist between CDR3 peptides within each V-J. Welch's t-statistics and random forest reduced fewer than 600 V-J features to roughly 13, which were used in a naive Bayes classifier (R e1071). The Morisita-Horn index was used to measure how similar the thyroid and blood repertoires were. TCRdb redid the processing of the public reads, applying fastp at Q25 and MiXCR, and retained in-frame beta chains. For every CDR3 protein sequence, its rows merge into one entry that carries the most common genes and DNA. The V and J calls and clone size are TCRdb's, not the authors'. The sample data list a few hundred thousand distinct CDR3 sequences, and roughly 46% of these were observed just once. Of the sample, about 8.3% falls within the top ten clones.

This clonotype came up many times. Its cognate antigen has yet to be identified. Base-call qualities are not available, and no considerably larger clone is one nucleotide away. What the work shows at the level of the full study, not this receptor alone: In cross-validation, a model built on a 13 V-J signature told ophthalmopathy apart from stable hyperthyroidism with over 85% sensitivity and roughly 82% specificity, and in testing the same model reached 80%/75%. Sample size was not statistically predetermined, and investigators were not blinded to group allocation. During validation, the model predicted progression to ophthalmopathy a median of approximately 7 months ahead of onset, with approximately 71% sensitivity and 72.22% specificity. Most expanded thyroid clonotypes (frequency above 0.001) were also found in blood, which suggests that blood repertoires may mirror thyroid immune responses.

The CDR3 has 16 amino acids, counting the end cysteine and phenylalanine. Only the CDR3 portion is preserved as DNA: 48 bases, with reading frame beginning at the first base. According to the germline V gene, CDR1 reads SNHLY and CDR2 reads FYNNEI. V is pared back by 6 bases and J by 1 base, with 18 bases lying between the germline termini. Graves' hyperthyroidism was defined as stable when no progression to ophthalmopathy occurred over 18 months of follow-up. Hyperthyroidism patients were newly diagnosed, with disease duration under 2 months, and aged 18 to 65 years. The study excluded patients with uncontrolled infections, other autoimmune diseases, pregnancy or lactation. Diagnoses were based on clinical symptoms, serum thyroxine and TRAb, thyroid ultrasound and orbital computed tomography. Total RNA was extracted using Trizol reagent, and RNA quality was assessed on an Agilent 2100 Bioanalyzer.

Sequenced input: peripheral blood or thyroid tissue (not recorded which). This receptor was obtained from a woman aged 18-29 years with Graves' hyperthyroidism. The sequence joins TRBV2 to TRBJ2-5; a tentative D match to TRBD2 spans 5 bases. CDR3 region: CASRTRGGQFQETQYF. The DNA is TGTGCCAGCAGGACCCGGGGTGGGCAATTCCAAGAGACCCAGTACTTC.